These T cell receptor beta chains were read from a single sample in a study of blood T cell repertoires in COVID-19. The table came from immunoSEQ multiplex PCR; TCRdb's copy has only in-frame clones and leaves some out. The sample has about 83,000 clones; 75% to 90% are singletons. Specimen: peripheral blood. The receptors originated from a woman between 50 and 59 years old with active or convalescent COVID-19. Both conserved end residues are part of each CDR3. The order of the fields is D gene, CDR3 length, J gene, clone size, V gene, CDR3 DNA, CDR3 protein. The D gene is left open where the match is weak. A row's size may be missing; if present it is once, few, many or a size class.

>NA|11|TRBJ1-1|NA|TRBV12-3/TRBV12-4
TGTGCCAGCAGTTTAGGTAGTGAAGCTTTCTTT
CASSLGSEAFF
>NA|14|TRBJ1-5|NA|TRBV6-5
TGTGCCAGCATTGGACAGTATAGCAATCAGCCCCAGCATTTT
CASIGQYSNQPQHF
>TRBD2|15|TRBJ2-3|NA|TRBV5-1
TGCGCCAGCAGTGAGCGGGGGGGCCTGGGAGATACGCAGTATTTT
CASSERGGLGDTQYF
>TRBD1|13|TRBJ1-2|NA|TRBV3-1/TRBV3-2
TGTGCCAGCAGCCCGACAGGGTTCTATGGCTACACCTTC
CASSPTGFYGYTF
>NA|15|TRBJ1-3|NA|TRBV5-5
TGTGCCAGCAGCTTGACAGGTACCCTGCGGAACACCATATATTTT
CASSLTGTLRNTIYF
>TRBD1|12|TRBJ2-7|NA|TRBV29-1
TGCAGCGGGGGACAGGGGGACCACGAGCAGTACTTC
CSGGQGDHEQYF
>TRBD1|13|TRBJ1-5|NA|TRBV30
TGTGCCTCGGGGACAGGGGGCAATCAGCCCCAGCATTTT
CASGTGGNQPQHF
>NA|12|TRBJ1-2|NA|TRBV25-1
TGTGCCAGCACAGGGGCGAACTATGGCTACACCTTC
CASTGANYGYTF
>NA|14|TRBJ1-4|few|TRBV4-2
TGTGCCAGCAGCCTTCAGTTGGGGGGAGAAAAACTGTTTTTT
CASSLQLGGEKLFF
>NA|15|TRBJ1-1|NA|TRBV27
TGTGCCAGCAGTTTGGCCGGACAGATTAACACTGAAGCTTTCTTT
CASSLAGQINTEAFF
>NA|14|TRBJ2-7|NA|TRBV11-2
TGTGCCAGCAGCTCGGTAGGGAGCTCCTACGAGCAGTACTTC
CASSSVGSSYEQYF
>NA|13|TRBJ2-7|NA|TRBV6-2/TRBV6-3
TGTGCCAGCAGCCCCCGGGACTCCTACGAGCAGTACTTC
CASSPRDSYEQYF
>TRBD1|17|TRBJ2-7|NA|TRBV9
TGTGCCAGCAGCGTAGGGTGGACAGGGGGTAGCTCCTACGAGCAGTACTTC
CASSVGWTGGSSYEQYF
>NA|13|TRBJ1-6|NA|TRBV7-3
TGTGCCAGCAGCCCAACAGGGAATTCACCCCTCCACTTT
CASSPTGNSPLHF
>NA|18|TRBJ1-3|few|TRBV28
TGTGCCAGCAGCCTACAGGCCTCTGTCGTGAGCTCTGGAAACACCATATATTTT
CASSLQASVVSSGNTIYF
>NA|18|TRBJ1-5|NA|TRBV10-3
TGTGCCATCAGTGAGTCTTCATTGGCAGGCCAGAGCAATCAGCCCCAGCATTTT
CAISESSLAGQSNQPQHF
>TRBD2|16|TRBJ2-5|NA|TRBV5-4
TGTGCCAGCAGCGCCGGGACTAGCGGGGCGCAAGAGACCCAGTACTTC
CASSAGTSGAQETQYF
>TRBD1|14|TRBJ2-7|NA|TRBV19
TGTGCCAGTAGTATAGTGACAGGGGACGACGAGCAGTACTTC
CASSIVTGDDEQYF
>TRBD1|14|TRBJ1-2|NA|TRBV6-5
TGTGCCAGCAGTTATCGACAGGGAGCGAGCGGCTACACCTTC
CASSYRQGASGYTF
>NA|14|TRBJ1-2|NA|TRBV18
TGTGCCAGCTCACCGGCGAGGGAATCCGTTGGCTACACCTTC
CASSPARESVGYTF
>TRBD1|15|TRBJ1-4|NA|TRBV4-1
TGCGCCAGCAGCCAACCGGGACAGACTAATGAAAAACTGTTTTTT
CASSQPGQTNEKLFF
>NA|14|TRBJ1-6|NA|TRBV14
TGTGCCAGCAGCCGACCGGGCTATAATTCACCCCTCCACTTT
CASSRPGYNSPLHF
>TRBD1|15|TRBJ1-1|NA|TRBV2
TGTGCCAGCATAAGGACAGGGGGGGTGAACACTGAAGCTTTCTTT
CASIRTGGVNTEAFF
>NA|15|TRBJ1-5|NA|TRBV7-8
TGTGCCAGCAGCTTAGGACTCAGGGCAGGACAGCCCCAGCATTTT
CASSLGLRAGQPQHF
>TRBD1|15|TRBJ2-3|NA|TRBV7-2
TGTGCCAGCAGCACGGACAGGGGGCGCACAGATACGCAGTATTTT
CASSTDRGRTDTQYF
>NA|15|TRBJ2-7|NA|TRBV4-1
TGCGCCAGCAGCCAAGTGGCTCAAACGGGCTACGAGCAGTACTTC
CASSQVAQTGYEQYF
>TRBD1|13|TRBJ1-2|NA|TRBV7-8
TGTGCCAGCAGCACACCGGGACAGGGTGCCTACACCTTC
CASSTPGQGAYTF
>NA|11|TRBJ2-3|NA|TRBV3-1/TRBV3-2
TGTGCCAGCAGAACGAGAGATACGCAGTATTTT
CASRTRDTQYF
>NA|14|TRBJ2-6|once|TRBV29-1
TGCAGCGTCGAGGGGGACTCTGGGGCCAACGTCCTGACTTTC
CSVEGDSGANVLTF
>NA|15|TRBJ1-5|NA|TRBV6-1
TGTGCCAGCAGTGAAATGGGCTATAGCAATCAGCCCCAGCATTTT
CASSEMGYSNQPQHF
>NA|12|TRBJ2-1|NA|TRBV4-1
TGCGCCAGCAGCCGCCACAACAATGAGCAGTTCTTC
CASSRHNNEQFF
>TRBD2|16|TRBJ2-2|NA|TRBV5-1
TGCGCCAGCCGCGGCGCCTCGGGGAGGGGCACCGGGGAGCTGTTTTTT
CASRGASGRGTGELFF
>TRBD1|15|TRBJ2-2|NA|TRBV19
TGTGCCAGCAGACAGGGGGAAATAAACACCGGGGAGCTGTTTTTT
CASRQGEINTGELFF
>TRBD1|15|TRBJ1-4|NA|TRBV11-2
TGTGCCAGCAGCCCAGGACAGGGTGGCGGTGAAAAACTGTTTTTT
CASSPGQGGGEKLFF
>TRBD1|14|TRBJ1-1|few|TRBV18
TGTGCCAGCTCACCAGGACAGGGCGGCACTGAAGCTTTCTTT
CASSPGQGGTEAFF
>TRBD1|14|TRBJ1-2|NA|TRBV6-5
TGTGCCAGCAATCCGGGACAGGGACCGATTGGCTACACCTTC
CASNPGQGPIGYTF
>NA|13|TRBJ2-3|NA|TRBV7-9
TGTGCCAGCAGCTTGCCCAGGGGAGATACGCAGTATTTT
CASSLPRGDTQYF
>TRBD1|13|TRBJ1-1|NA|TRBV30
TGTGCCTGGAACAGGGGGCTCGGCACTGAAGCTTTCTTT
CAWNRGLGTEAFF
>NA|15|TRBJ2-2|NA|TRBV5-6
TGTGCCAGCAGCTTGAGCGGGCAGGGGGCCGGGGAGCTGTTTTTT
CASSLSGQGAGELFF
>NA|14|TRBJ1-1|NA|TRBV27
TGTGCCAGCAGTTTGTGGGGGGGAAACACTGAAGCTTTCTTT
CASSLWGGNTEAFF
>NA|13|TRBJ2-3|NA|TRBV7-2
TGTGCCAGCAGCTTAATAAGCACAGATACGCAGTATTTT
CASSLISTDTQYF
>TRBD1|13|TRBJ1-1|NA|TRBV29-1
TGCAGCGTTGAAAGGCAGGGGGCAGCTGAAGCTTTCTTT
CSVERQGAAEAFF
>NA|13|TRBJ2-7|few|TRBV15
TGTGCCACCAGCAGCGGAGCTGTCTACGAGCAGTACTTC
CATSSGAVYEQYF